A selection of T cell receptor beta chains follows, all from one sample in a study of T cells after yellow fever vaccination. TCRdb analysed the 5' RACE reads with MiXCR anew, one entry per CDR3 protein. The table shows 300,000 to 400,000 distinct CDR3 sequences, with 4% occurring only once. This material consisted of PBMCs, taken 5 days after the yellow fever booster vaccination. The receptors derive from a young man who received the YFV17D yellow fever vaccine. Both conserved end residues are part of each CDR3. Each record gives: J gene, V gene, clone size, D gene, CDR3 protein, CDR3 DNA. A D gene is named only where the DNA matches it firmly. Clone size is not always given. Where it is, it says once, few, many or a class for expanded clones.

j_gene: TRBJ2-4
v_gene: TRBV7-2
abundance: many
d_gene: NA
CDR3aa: CASSLGFPHIQYF
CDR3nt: TGTGCCAGCAGCCTAGGGTTTCCTCACATTCAGTACTTC

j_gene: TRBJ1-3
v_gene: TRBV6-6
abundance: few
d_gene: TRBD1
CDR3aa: CASSQRTGPGNTIYF
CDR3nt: TGTGCCAGCAGTCAACGGACAGGGCCTGGAAACACCATATATTTT

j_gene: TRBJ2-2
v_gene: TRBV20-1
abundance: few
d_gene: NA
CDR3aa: CSGASGTTGELFF
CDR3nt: TGCAGTGGGGCCTCGGGAACTACCGGGGAGCTGTTTTTT

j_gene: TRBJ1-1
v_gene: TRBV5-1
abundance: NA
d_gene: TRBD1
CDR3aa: CASAIAGGGGHTEAFF
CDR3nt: TGCGCCAGCGCCATCGCGGGGGGAGGGGGCCACACTGAAGCTTTCTTT

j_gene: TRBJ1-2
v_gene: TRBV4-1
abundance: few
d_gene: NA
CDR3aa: CASSPRAPEGGINYGYTF
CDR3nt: TGCGCCAGCAGCCCCAGGGCCCCTGAGGGCGGGATTAACTATGGCTACACCTTC

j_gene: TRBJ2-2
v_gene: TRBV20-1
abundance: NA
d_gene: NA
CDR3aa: CSARADRELFF
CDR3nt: TGCAGTGCTAGGGCTGATCGGGAGCTGTTTTTT

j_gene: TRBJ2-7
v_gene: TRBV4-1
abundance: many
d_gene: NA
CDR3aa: CASSQDLRYEQYF
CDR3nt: TGCGCCAGCAGCCAAGATCTGCGGTACGAGCAGTACTTC

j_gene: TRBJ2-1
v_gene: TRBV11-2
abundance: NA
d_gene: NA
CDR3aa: CASSSTTTPYNEQFF
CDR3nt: TGTGCCAGCAGCTCGACCACTACCCCCTACAATGAGCAGTTCTTC

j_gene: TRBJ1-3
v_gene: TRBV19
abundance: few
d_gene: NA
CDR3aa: CASNRDSGNTIYF
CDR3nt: TGTGCCAGCAATCGCGATTCTGGAAACACCATATATTTT

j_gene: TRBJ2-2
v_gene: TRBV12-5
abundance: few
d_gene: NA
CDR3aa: CASGLSRGVWDTGELFF
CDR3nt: TGTGCTAGTGGTTTGTCCCGAGGGGTATGGGACACCGGGGAGCTGTTTTTT

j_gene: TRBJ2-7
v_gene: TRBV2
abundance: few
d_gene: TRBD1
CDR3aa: CASTVTGSGYEQYF
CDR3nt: TGTGCCAGCACCGTGACAGGGAGCGGCTACGAGCAGTACTTC

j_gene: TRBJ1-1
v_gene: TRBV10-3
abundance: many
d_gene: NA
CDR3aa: CAISDKLSTEAFF
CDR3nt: TGTGCCATCAGTGATAAGCTGAGCACTGAAGCTTTCTTT

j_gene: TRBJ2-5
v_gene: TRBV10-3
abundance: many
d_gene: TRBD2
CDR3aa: CAISVEGGLAEQETQYF
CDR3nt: TGTGCCATCAGTGTGGAAGGGGGACTAGCGGAACAAGAGACCCAGTACTTC

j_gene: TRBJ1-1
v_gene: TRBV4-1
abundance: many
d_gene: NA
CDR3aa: CATAEGQTTEAFF
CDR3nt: TGCGCCACCGCGGAAGGACAGACCACTGAAGCTTTCTTT

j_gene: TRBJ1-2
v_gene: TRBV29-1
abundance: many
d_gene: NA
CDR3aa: CSVSEMGRYTF
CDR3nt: TGCAGCGTCTCCGAGATGGGCCGCTACACCTTC

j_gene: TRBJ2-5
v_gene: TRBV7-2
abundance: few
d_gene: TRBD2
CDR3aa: CASSSLGLAGDWETQYF
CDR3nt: TGTGCCAGCAGCTCACTTGGACTAGCGGGGGATTGGGAGACCCAGTACTTC

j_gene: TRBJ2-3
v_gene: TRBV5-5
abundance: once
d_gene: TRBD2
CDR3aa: CASSSNSGGAVDTQYF
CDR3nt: TGTGCCAGCAGCTCCAATAGCGGGGGGGCCGTCGATACGCAGTATTTT

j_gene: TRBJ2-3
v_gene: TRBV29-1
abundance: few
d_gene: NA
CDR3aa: CSAPGWGTDTQYF
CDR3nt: TGCAGCGCTCCCGGGTGGGGCACAGATACGCAGTATTTT

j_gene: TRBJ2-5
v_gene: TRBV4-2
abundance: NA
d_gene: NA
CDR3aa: CASSQVRAQETQYF
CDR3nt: TGTGCCAGCAGCCAAGTAAGGGCACAAGAGACCCAGTACTTC

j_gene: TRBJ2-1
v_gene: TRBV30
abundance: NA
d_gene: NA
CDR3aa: CAWGVGGGRNEQFF
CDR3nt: TGTGCCTGGGGTGTAGGGGGGGGCCGGAATGAGCAGTTCTTC

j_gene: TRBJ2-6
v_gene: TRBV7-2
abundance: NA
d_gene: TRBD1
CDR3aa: CASSPRGGAGANVLTF
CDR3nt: TGTGCCAGCAGCCCGAGAGGGGGCGCTGGGGCCAACGTCCTGACTTTC

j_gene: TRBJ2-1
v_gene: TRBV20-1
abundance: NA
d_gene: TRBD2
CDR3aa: CSAVPGLAGVHNEQFF
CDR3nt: TGCAGTGCTGTCCCGGGACTAGCGGGGGTACACAATGAGCAGTTCTTC

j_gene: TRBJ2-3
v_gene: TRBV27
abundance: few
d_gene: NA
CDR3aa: CANTDTQYF
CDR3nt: TGTGCCAACACAGATACGCAGTATTTT

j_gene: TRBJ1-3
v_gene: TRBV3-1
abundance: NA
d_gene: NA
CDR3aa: CASSQGELRGSSGNTIYF
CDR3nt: TGTGCCAGCAGCCAAGGGGAACTTAGAGGATCCTCTGGAAACACCATATATTTT

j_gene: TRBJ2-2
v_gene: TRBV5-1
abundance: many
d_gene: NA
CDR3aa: CASSGALVDGELFF
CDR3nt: TGCGCCAGCAGCGGAGCGTTGGTGGACGGGGAGCTGTTTTTT

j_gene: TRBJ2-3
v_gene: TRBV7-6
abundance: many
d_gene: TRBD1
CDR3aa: CAEGRDRAYDTQYF
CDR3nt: TGTGCCGAGGGGCGGGACAGGGCATATGATACGCAGTATTTT

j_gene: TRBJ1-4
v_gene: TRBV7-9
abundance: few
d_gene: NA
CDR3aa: CASSSPPPAPMQAATNEKLFF
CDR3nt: TGTGCCAGCAGCTCGCCGCCCCCCGCTCCAATGCAGGCTGCAACTAATGAAAAACTGTTTTTT